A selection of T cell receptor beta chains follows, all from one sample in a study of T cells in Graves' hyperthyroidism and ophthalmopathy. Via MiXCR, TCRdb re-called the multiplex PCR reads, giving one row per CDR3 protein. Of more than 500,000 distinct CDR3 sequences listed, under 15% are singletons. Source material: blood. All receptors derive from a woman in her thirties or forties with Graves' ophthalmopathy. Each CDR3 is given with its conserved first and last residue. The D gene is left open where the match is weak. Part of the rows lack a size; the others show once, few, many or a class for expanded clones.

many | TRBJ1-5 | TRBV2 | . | TGTGCCAGCAGTGAGTCTTTGGCAGGGCGGTATAGCAATCAGCCCCAGCATTTT | CASSESLAGRYSNQPQHF
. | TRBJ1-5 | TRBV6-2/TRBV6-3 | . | TGTGCCAGCAGTTACTCCGGGGGCAGGGACCGGAGCAATCAGCCCCAGCATTTT | CASSYSGGRDRSNQPQHF
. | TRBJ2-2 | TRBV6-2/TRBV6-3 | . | TGTGCCAGCAACCCGCTAGGATCGAACACCGGGGAGCTGTTTTTT | CASNPLGSNTGELFF
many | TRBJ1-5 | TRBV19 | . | TGTGCCAGTAGTCCCCAACAGGGAATTGGCAATCAGCCCCAGCATTTT | CASSPQQGIGNQPQHF
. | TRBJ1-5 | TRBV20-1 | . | TGCAGTGTACCTCATCGGGGTAATCAGCCCCAGCATTTT | CSVPHRGNQPQHF
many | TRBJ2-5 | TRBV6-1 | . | TGTGCCAGCAGCCGAATGTGGGGAGAGACCCAGTACTTC | CASSRMWGETQYF
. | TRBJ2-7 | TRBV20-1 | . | TGCAGTGCTAGAGTCGGGGCACAAGGGAAGTACTTC | CSARVGAQGKYF
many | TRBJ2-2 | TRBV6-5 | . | TGTGCCAGCAGTTACTCCCCCGGGAACACCGGGGAGCTGTTTTTT | CASSYSPGNTGELFF
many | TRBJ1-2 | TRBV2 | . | TGTGCCAGCAGTCGAGGTGAACGGGCTAACTATGGCTACACCTTC | CASSRGERANYGYTF
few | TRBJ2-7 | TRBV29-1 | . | TGCAGCGCCAAATACACTTACGGGACCTACGAGCAGTACTTC | CSAKYTYGTYEQYF
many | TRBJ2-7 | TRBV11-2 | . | TGTGCCAGCAGCTTAGGGGGCTTTGGGTTCGAGCAGTACTTC | CASSLGGFGFEQYF
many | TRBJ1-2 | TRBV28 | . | TGTGCCAGCAGTGCGGGAGTAACCGCGGGCTACACCTTC | CASSAGVTAGYTF
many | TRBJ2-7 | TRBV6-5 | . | TGTGCCAGCAGTTACGTCGTGGGAGAGGCCTACGAGCAGTACTTC | CASSYVVGEAYEQYF
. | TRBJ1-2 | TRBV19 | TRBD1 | TGTGCCAGTAGACCGGACAGGGGTGTACCGGTCTATGGCTACACCTTC | CASRPDRGVPVYGYTF
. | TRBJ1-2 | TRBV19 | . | TGTGCCAGTAGCAGAACAGGGATAGCTAACTATGGCTACACCTTC | CASSRTGIANYGYTF
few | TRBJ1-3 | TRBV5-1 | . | TGCGCCAGCAGCTTGGAATTTTCTGGAAACACCATATATTTT | CASSLEFSGNTIYF
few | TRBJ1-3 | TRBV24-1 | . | TGTGCCACCAGTACGGGGCCAGGCTCTGGAAACACCATATATTTT | CATSTGPGSGNTIYF
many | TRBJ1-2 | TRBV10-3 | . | TGTGCCATCAGTGGGCAGGGTGACTATGGCTACACCTTC | CAISGQGDYGYTF
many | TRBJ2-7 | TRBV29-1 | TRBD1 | TGCAGCGTTGAAGGCGAAGGGGGACAGGGGGATTTGTCCTACGAGCAGTACTTC | CSVEGEGGQGDLSYEQYF
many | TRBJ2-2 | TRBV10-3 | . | TGTGCCATCAGTGAAGGAGGGCGGGGGAACACCGGGGAGCTGTTTTTT | CAISEGGRGNTGELFF
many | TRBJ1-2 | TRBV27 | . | TGTGCCAGCAGTAATGACAGAAACCTCTATGGCTACACCTTC | CASSNDRNLYGYTF
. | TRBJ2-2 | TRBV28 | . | TGTGCCAGCACTGACAGTGATTACACCGGGGAGCTGTTTTTT | CASTDSDYTGELFF
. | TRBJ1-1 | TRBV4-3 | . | TGCGCCAGCAGCCGAGGTTGGAACACTGAAGCTTTCTTT | CASSRGWNTEAFF
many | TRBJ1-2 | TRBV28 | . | TGTGCCAGCAGTTTAGGGGCGGGGGGCGACTATGGCTACACCTTC | CASSLGAGGDYGYTF
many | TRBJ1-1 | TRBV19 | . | TGTGCCAGTCGCCCCGGGGACACTGAAGCTTTCTTT | CASRPGDTEAFF
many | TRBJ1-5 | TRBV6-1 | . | TGTGCCAGCAAAGACACCCTTAGCAATCAGCCCCAGCATTTT | CASKDTLSNQPQHF
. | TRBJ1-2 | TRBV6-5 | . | TGTGCCAGCAGTTACAGGGGGGGAACTAACTATGGCTACACCTTC | CASSYRGGTNYGYTF
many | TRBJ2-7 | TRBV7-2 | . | TGTGCCAGCAGCTTACAACTGAGCCTGGGTGACGAGCAGTACTTC | CASSLQLSLGDEQYF
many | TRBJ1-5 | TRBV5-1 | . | TGCGCCAGCAGCCCAGAGGGGAGTGCGAATCAGCCCCAGCATTTT | CASSPEGSANQPQHF
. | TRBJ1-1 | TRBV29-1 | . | TGCAGCCCTGTAGACCTCCTGAACACTGAAGCTTTCTTT | CSPVDLLNTEAFF
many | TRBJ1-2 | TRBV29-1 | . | TGCAGCGTTGTTCCCAGGGGCTATGGCTACACCTTC | CSVVPRGYGYTF
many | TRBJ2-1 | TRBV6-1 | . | TGTGCCAGCACCCCGGCGGCAGTTCGGGATGAGCAGTTCTTC | CASTPAAVRDEQFF
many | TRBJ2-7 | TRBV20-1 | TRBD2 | TGCAGTGCTAGAGACCCAGGGCGGGGGTATCAATACGAGCAGTACTTC | CSARDPGRGYQYEQYF
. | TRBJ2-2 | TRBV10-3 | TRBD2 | TGTGCCGTCTCATCGGGACTAGCGGGGAACACCGGGGAGCTGTTTTTT | CAVSSGLAGNTGELFF
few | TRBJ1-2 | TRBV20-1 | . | TGCAGTGCGCCAGCCCCGGGACATTATGGCTACACCTTC | CSAPAPGHYGYTF
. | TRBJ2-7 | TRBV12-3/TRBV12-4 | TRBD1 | TGTGCCAGCAAGCCGGGACAGGGGGCCAACGAGCAGTACTTC | CASKPGQGANEQYF
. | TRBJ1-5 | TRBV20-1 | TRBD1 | TGCAGTGCTAGGGGACAGGGGGGCTATCAGCCCCAGCATTTT | CSARGQGGYQPQHF
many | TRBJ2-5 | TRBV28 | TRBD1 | TGTGCCAGCAATCCCGGGACAGGGGTTTTGACCCAGTACTTC | CASNPGTGVLTQYF
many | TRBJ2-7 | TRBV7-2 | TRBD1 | TGTGCCAGCAGCTCACAGACAGGGGGCGGTTACGAGCAGTACTTC | CASSSQTGGGYEQYF
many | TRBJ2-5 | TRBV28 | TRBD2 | TGTGCCAGTAGGACTAGCCTATCGCCCCAGTACTTC | CASRTSLSPQYF
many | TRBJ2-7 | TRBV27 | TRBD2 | TGTGCCAGCAGTTTTGCCGGGACTAGCGGATACTACGAGCAGTACTTC | CASSFAGTSGYYEQYF
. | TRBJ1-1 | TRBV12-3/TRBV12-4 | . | TGTGCCAGCAGTTCGGGGGGGGCGGATGAAGCTTTCTTT | CASSSGGADEAFF
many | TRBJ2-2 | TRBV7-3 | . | TGTGCCAGCAGCGCCCATTGGGACCGGGAGCTGTTTTTT | CASSAHWDRELFF
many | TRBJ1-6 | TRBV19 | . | TGTGCCAGTACTACGACTAATTCACCCCTCCACTTT | CASTTTNSPLHF
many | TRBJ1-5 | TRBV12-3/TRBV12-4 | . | TGTGCCAGCAGTTTTCGGGATCAGCCCCAGCATTTT | CASSFRDQPQHF
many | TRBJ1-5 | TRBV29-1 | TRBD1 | TGCAGCGTGACAGGGGGAGATCAGCCCCAGCATTTT | CSVTGGDQPQHF
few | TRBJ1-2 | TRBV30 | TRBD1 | TGTGCCCGATCCGGGACAGGGGGCGCGATTACAGGCTGCACCTTC | CARSGTGGAITGCTF
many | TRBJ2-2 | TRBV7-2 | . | TGTGCCAGCAGATCAGGGATGGTCACCGGGGAGCTGTTTTTT | CASRSGMVTGELFF
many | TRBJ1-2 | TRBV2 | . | TGTGCCAGCAGTGAAGGGGTTACAGCGAGCTATGGCTACACCTTC | CASSEGVTASYGYTF
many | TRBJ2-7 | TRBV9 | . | TGTGCCAGCAGCCCCTGGGTCGGATCCTCCTACGAGCAGTACTTC | CASSPWVGSSYEQYF
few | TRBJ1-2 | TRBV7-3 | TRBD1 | TGTGCCAGCAGCTTACAGGGGGCTTTTGGCTACACCTTC | CASSLQGAFGYTF
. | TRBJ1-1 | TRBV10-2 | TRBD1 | TGCGCCACCCGGACAGGGCCAGACACTGAAGCTTTCTTT | CATRTGPDTEAFF
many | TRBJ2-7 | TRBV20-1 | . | TGCAGTGCTAGAGGACCGGACATGAGCTCCTACGAGCAGTACTTC | CSARGPDMSSYEQYF